This T cell receptor beta chain is from a study of identical twins (dated by TCRdb to 2016 to 2017). Study-wide context: The study deep-sequenced TCR alpha and beta repertoires from monozygotic twins, unrelated adults of various ages and cord blood to test whether fetal clonotypes persist. Replicate twin experiments were performed at different times using different library preparation protocols to rule out contamination. General conclusions and limits of the study: Out-of-frame TCR alpha sharing in monozygotic twins was systematically underestimated by recombination models, whereas sharing between unrelated individuals was in agreement with the recombination models. Abundant cord blood beta clonotypes had fewer insertions, young adult naive repertoires showed a similar but weaker trend, and memory repertoires showed no such trend. Compared with coincidental sharing between unrelated individuals, an excess of low generation-probability sequences was observed among out-of-frame TCR alpha sequences shared between twins. Because the same donors could not be followed over many years, conclusions were based on cross-sectional statistical analysis. In beta out-of-frame sequences, excess twin sharing was weaker, because having fewer shared sequences lowered the signal-to-noise ratio. Invariant T cells such as MAIT and iNKT could partly confound zero-insertion analyses, although diverse VJ usage argued against such confounding for most clonotypes.

V is cut back by 2 bases and J by 6 bases, with 0 bases in the junction unmatched. The CDR3 starts with the cysteine, ends with the phenylalanine, and has 13 residues. Just the 39-base CDR3 DNA is kept, in frame starting at base 1. The germline V gene specifies MGHRA as CDR1 and YSYEKL as CDR2. This clonotype was detected only a few times. The target of this receptor is not known. No much larger clone exists at a distance of one base, and base qualities are not known. Receptors were amplified or captured by 5' RACE. Sequencer: Illumina HiSeq 2000. A universal primer binding site was added through template switching, and the final cDNA carried a unique molecular identifier so that TCR cDNA molecules could be counted accurately. Specific primers in the conserved constant-segment region were used to synthesize first-strand cDNA for the TCR alpha and beta chains. To control for contamination, every cDNA library carried two barcodes: a SMART-Mk sample barcode plus Illumina barcodes. TruSeq adapter sequences and Illumina sample barcodes were added in two successive PCR steps. Sequencing of the TCR alpha and beta cDNA libraries was done on the Illumina HiSeq platform using custom primers. The authors' analysis ran thus. Unique molecular identifiers were extracted from raw reads with MiGEC, and CDR3 positions were determined with MiXCR. For each individual, recombination models were inferred using an EM algorithm with the repgenHMM and IGoR tools. Shared clonotypes were analyzed with the tcR package in R, and sharing was normalized by the product of cloneset sizes. To study raw recombination free of thymic and clonal selection effects, out-of-frame nonproductive sequences were analyzed. TCRdb reprocessing: public reads trimmed at Q25 with fastp, clones called with MiXCR, in-frame beta chains kept. A single entry per CDR3 protein holds the most common genes and DNA from its merged rows. What appears here as the V and J calls and clone size reflects TCRdb's work, not the paper's. Counted in this sample were roughly 1.6 million distinct CDR3 sequences; under 35% of them appeared once. The ten largest clones capture approximately 0.29% of the sample.

All donors were healthy Caucasians. The sequence joins TRBV4-1 to TRBJ2-2; 7 of the junction bases match TRBD1. This clonotype was sampled from a newborn girl in good health. Specimen: cord blood. The DNA sequence is as follows: TGCGCCAGCAGCCAACAGGGGGCCGGGGAGCTGTTTTTT. It translates to CASSQQGAGELFF.